The source of this T cell receptor (beta chain) is a study of shared clonotypes between healthy human individuals. Turning to the study itself: Three plates each covered CD4 naive and memory; CD8 naive two, CD8 memory one. Study conclusions and caveats: Shared across a few donors were around 5% of the naive CD4 clonotypes. Rarefaction showed that sequencing of sorted subsets was incomplete (despite large depth).

As for this clone: Its antigen is as yet unknown.

CDR3 length: 13 residues. V gave up 3 bases and J gave up 1 base, with 6 bases separating them. The germline V gene has CDR1 SNHLY and CDR2 FYNNEI. CD45RA+ naive and CD45RA-negative memory subsets were separated from CD4+ cells. Some clones are missing from TCRdb's copy, which holds only in-frame ones; the method was immunoSEQ multiplex PCR. The table shows around 2.3 million clones, with approximately 94% occurring only once. Sequenced: naive CD4+ T cells sorted from blood. As for subset: CD45RA+ positively selected. The V and J genes are TRBV2 and TRBJ2-5; D is unclear. This TCR derives from a man aged 18 to 29 in good health. The CDR3 sequence is CASSDQSQETQYF. Here the CDR3 DNA reads TGTGCCAGCAGTGACCAGTCCCAAGAGACCCAGTACTTC.